This T cell receptor (beta chain) originates from a study of STAT5B mutations in CD4+ large granular lymphocyte leukemia. Study observations and caveats: About a quarter of private leukemic clonotypes occurred rarely in other patients' non-leukemic repertoires. Compared with healthy controls (2/35), patient top clones favored TRBV06 (8/27). Without putative leukemic clones, patient CD4-sorted repertoires remained more clonal than healthy CD4+ repertoires.

Sequencing was at survey level. Assay used: immunoSEQ multiplex PCR; TCRdb lists only in-frame clones, some missing. The sample contains over 25,000 clones, around 81% of which appear only once. Note on this clone: The antigen remains undetermined.

Trimming cost V 5 bases and J 1 base, with 14 bases left between them. This CDR3 has 15 residues. Germline V gene data show CDR1 as MNHNS and CDR2 as SASEGT. The genes are TRBV6-1 and TRBJ1-1, with a weak D call TRBD1 (5 bases). This sequence originates from a human donor in good health. Source material: CD4+ T cells from blood buffy coats. CDR3 sequence: CASSFFYTGNTEAFF. The CDR3, as DNA: TGTGCCAGCAGTTTCTTTTATACAGGGAACACTGAAGCTTTCTTT.